Below, 10 T cell receptor beta chains from the same sample are listed, as sequenced in a study of beta chain features in type 1 diabetes. Study-level findings and limits: Shorter TCRB CDR3s, moderately but significantly so, marked every one of the four CD4+ subsets in Type 1 diabetes patients.

For these TCRs, the target antigens are not known. cDNA synthesis used the whole RNA isolate, giving expressed TCRB sequences. Assay: immunoSEQ multiplex PCR; the TCRdb copy retains only in-frame clones and omits some. The sample carries around 14,000 clones, around 69% recorded once. Sequences were obtained from stem cell memory CD4+ T cells from blood. The receptors stem from a woman aged 18-29 years with type 1 diabetes.

The chain has TRBV18 and TRBJ1-2; 7 nucleotides agree with TRBD1. The CDR3 has 16 amino acids. V trimming: 3 bases; J trimming: 7 bases; junction bases outside the gene matches: 14. Looked up from germline, CDR1 is KGHSH and CDR2 is LQKENI. The CDR3 loop is CASSPGTARQGAGYTF. CDR3 nucleotide sequence: TGTGCCAGCTCACCGGGGACAGCCCGGCAAGGGGCTGGCTACACCTTC.

This chain connects TRBV19 to TRBJ1-5; TRBD1 agrees at 9 bases. V gave up 3 bases and J gave up 6 bases; unmatched junction bases: 9. Germline CDR1 and CDR2: LNHDA and SQIVND (reference sequence). This CDR3 comprises 16 residues. CDR3 amino acids: CASSIGTGGASQPQHF. As DNA, the CDR3 is TGTGCCAGTAGTATCGGCACAGGGGGCGCGAGTCAGCCCCAGCATTTT.

This clone was counted between two and nine times. The J gene is TRBJ2-3, the V gene TRBV14, with 8 bases lining up with TRBD1. J gave up 0 bases and V 4 bases, and 3 bases lay outside the gene matches. Germline V gene lookup returns CDR1 SGHDN and CDR2 FVKESK. The CDR3 totals 15 residues. The CDR3 sequence: CASSRRQGSTDTQYF. The CDR3 region has the DNA TGTGCCAGCAGCCGACGACAGGGGAGCACAGATACGCAGTATTTT.

The rearrangement uses TRBV7-9 and TRBJ1-1; possibly TRBD1 for D (5 bases). Germline V CDR1 and CDR2: SEHNR, FQNEAQ (reference sequence). The CDR3 contains 12 residues. Trimming removed 5 bases at V and 7 bases at J, with 11 bases between. The CDR3 protein is CASSLDSDEAFF. The CDR3 DNA sequence: TGTGCCAGCAGCCTCGACAGCGATGAAGCTTTCTTT. The full variable domain, in which reference TRBV7-9 and TRBJ1-1 provide the parts outside the CDR3, is DTGVSQNPRHKITKRGQNVTFRCDPISEHNRLYWYRQTLGQGPEFLTYFQNEAQLEKSRLLSDRFSAERPKGSFSTLEIQRTEQGDSAMYLCASSLDSDEAFFGQGTRLTVV.

Comments on this clone: Germline and junction disagree at one end, which may indicate a read error. The J gene is TRBJ2-4, the V gene TRBV2, with 11 positions matching TRBD1. CDR1 is SNHLY and CDR2 is FYNNEI in the germline V gene. The CDR3 has 16 amino acids. Here the CDR3 reads CASSRGQGGVTRPPRF. The CDR3 region has the DNA TGTGCCAGCAGTCGGGGACAGGGGGGTGTCACACGCCCCCCGCGCTTC.

This clone was seen only a few times. The V call is TRBV4-3, the J call TRBJ2-1; D is ambiguous. V lost 0 bases, J lost 10 bases, and 10 bases lay in between. Germline loops: CDR1 LGHNA, CDR2 YSLEER. The CDR3 sequence is 13 residues long. CDR3 DNA: TGCGCCAGCAGCCAAGAAGTGCGCAGGGAGCAGTTCTTC. Its translation is CASSQEVRREQFF.

The chain has TRBV6-6 and TRBJ2-7; a possible D gene is TRBD1 (6 bases). The CDR3 is 15 amino acids. The germline V and J ends were trimmed by 4 bases and 1 base, with 14 bases remaining between them. Germline V gene sequence: CDR1 MNHNY, CDR2 SVGAGI (reference sequence). The CDR3 DNA sequence: TGTGCCAGCAGTTTGGGACCGGGACAATCCTACGAGCAGTACTTC. It translates to CASSLGPGQSYEQYF.

The rearrangement uses TRBV29-1 and TRBJ1-1; D may be TRBD1 (5 bases). V was clipped by 4 bases and J by 3 bases, with 12 bases between them. The germline V gene encodes CDR1 SQVTM and CDR2 ANQGSEA. The CDR3 length is 13 residues. The CDR3 DNA reads as TGCAGCGTTGTGGTCCGGGGGGACACTGAAGCTTTCTTT. This gives the protein CSVVVRGDTEAFF.

The CDR3 bases are TGCAGTGCTAAGGGACTAGATACGCAGTATTTT. Encoded protein: CSAKGLDTQYF. The chain couples TRBV20-1 to TRBJ2-3; maybe TRBD2 (6 bases). The CDR3 sequence is 11 residues long. The ends were cut back, 4 bases at V and 5 bases at J, with 7 bases in the middle. Per the germline V gene, CDR1 is DFQATT and CDR2 is SNEGSKA (reference sequence).

This rearrangement joins TRBV9 to TRBJ2-7; TRBD2 is a possible D gene (7 bases). Germline CDR1 SGDLS, CDR2 YYNGEE. V was cut by 4 bases and J by 6 bases, with 20 bases left in between. The CDR3 is made up of 15 amino acids. CDR3 region: CASSPAGAGRSEQYF. CDR3 in DNA: TGTGCCAGCAGCCCCGCGGGGGCGGGACGCTCCGAGCAGTACTTC.